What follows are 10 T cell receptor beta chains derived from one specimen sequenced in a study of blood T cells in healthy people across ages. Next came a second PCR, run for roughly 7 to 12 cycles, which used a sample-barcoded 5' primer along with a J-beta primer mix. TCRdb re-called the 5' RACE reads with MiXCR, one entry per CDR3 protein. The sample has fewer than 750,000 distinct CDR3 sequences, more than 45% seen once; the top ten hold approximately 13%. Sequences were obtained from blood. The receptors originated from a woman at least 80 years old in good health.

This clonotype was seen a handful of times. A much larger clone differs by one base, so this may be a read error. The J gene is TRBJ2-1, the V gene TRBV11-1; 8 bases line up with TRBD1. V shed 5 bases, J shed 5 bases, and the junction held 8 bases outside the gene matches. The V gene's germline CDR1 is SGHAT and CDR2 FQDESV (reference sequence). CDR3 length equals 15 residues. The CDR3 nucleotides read TGTGCCAGCAGCCTACGACAGGGGTTCCACAATGAGCAGTTCTTC. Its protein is CASSLRQGFHNEQFF.

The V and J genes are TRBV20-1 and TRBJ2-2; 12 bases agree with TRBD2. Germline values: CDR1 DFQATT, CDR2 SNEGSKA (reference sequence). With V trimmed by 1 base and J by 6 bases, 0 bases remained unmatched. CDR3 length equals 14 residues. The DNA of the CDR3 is TGCAGTGCTAGAGCTAGCGGGAGGGCCGGGGAGCTGTTTTTT. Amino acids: CSARASGRAGELFF.

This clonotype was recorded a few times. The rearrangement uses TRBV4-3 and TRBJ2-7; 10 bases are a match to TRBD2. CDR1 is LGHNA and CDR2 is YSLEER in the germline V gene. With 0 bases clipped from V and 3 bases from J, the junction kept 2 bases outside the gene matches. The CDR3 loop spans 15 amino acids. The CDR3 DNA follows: TGCGCCAGCAGCCAAGACAGGACTAGCGGCTACGAGCAGTACTTC. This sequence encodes CASSQDRTSGYEQYF.

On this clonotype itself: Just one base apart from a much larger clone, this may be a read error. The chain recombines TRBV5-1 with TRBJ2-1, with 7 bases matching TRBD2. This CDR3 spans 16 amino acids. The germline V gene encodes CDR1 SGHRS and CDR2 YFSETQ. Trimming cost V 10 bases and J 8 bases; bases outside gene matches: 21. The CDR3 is CACQDFLGGRLDEQFF. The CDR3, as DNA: TGCGCCTGCCAAGACTTTTTGGGAGGGAGGCTCGATGAGCAGTTCTTC.

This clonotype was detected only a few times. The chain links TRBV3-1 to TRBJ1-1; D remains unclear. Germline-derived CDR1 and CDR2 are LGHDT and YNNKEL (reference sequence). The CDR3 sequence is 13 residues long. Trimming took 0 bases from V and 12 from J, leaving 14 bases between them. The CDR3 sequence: CASSQDLKGSSFF. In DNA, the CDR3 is TGTGCCAGCAGCCAAGATCTGAAGGGAAGCTCTTTCTTT.

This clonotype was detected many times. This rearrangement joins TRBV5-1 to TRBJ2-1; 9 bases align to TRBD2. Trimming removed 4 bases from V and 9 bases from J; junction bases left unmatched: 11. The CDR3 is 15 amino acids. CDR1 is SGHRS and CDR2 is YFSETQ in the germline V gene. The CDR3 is CASSGWGLAPVEQFF. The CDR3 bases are TGCGCCAGCAGCGGCTGGGGACTAGCCCCTGTTGAGCAGTTCTTC.

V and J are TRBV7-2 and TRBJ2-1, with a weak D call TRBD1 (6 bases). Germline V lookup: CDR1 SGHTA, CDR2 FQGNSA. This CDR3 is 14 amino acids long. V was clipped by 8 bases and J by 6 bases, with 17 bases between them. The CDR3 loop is CASAPGRGSNEQFF. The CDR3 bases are TGTGCCAGCGCCCCCGGCAGGGGCTCCAATGAGCAGTTCTTC.

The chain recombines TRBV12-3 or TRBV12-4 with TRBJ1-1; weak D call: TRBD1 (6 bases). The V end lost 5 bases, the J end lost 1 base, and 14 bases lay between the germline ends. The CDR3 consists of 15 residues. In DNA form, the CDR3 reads TGTGCCAGCAGTCCTGACAGGATGGAGAACACTGAAGCTTTCTTT. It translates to CASSPDRMENTEAFF.

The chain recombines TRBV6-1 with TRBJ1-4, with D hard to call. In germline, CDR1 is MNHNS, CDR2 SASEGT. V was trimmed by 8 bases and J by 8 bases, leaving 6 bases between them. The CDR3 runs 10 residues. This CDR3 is CASEEEKLFF. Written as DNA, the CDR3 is TGTGCCAGCGAGGAGGAAAAACTGTTTTTT.

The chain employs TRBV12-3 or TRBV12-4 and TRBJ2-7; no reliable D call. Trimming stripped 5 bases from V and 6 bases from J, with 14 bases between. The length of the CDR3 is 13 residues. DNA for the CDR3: TGTGCCAGCAGTCTATTCTTCGGGCCCGAGCAGTACTTC. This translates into CASSLFFGPEQYF.